These 23 T cell receptor beta chains were sequenced from one sample in a study of shared clonotypes between healthy human individuals. Using immunoSEQ multiplex PCR, the repertoire was profiled, and TCRdb retains in-frame clones only, with some absent. The data show a few million clones, around 90% seen once. Sequencing used naive CD4+ T cells sorted from blood. Subset here: CD45RA+ positively selected. These TCRs come from a man aged 18-30 years in good health.

The table lists this clone with a few counts. The gene calls are TRBV30 and TRBJ1-1; D is ambiguous. The germline V gene has CDR1 GTSNPN and CDR2 SVGIG (reference sequence). Trimming took off 5 bases at V and 7 bases at J, with 5 bases between the two ends. The CDR3 sequence is 9 residues long. The CDR3 loop reads CAWPIEAFF. In DNA form, the CDR3 reads TGTGCCTGGCCGATTGAAGCTTTCTTT. Variable domain in full (rest from reference TRBV30 and TRBJ1-1): SQTIHQWPATLVQPVGSPLSLECTVEGTSNPNLYWYRQAAGRGLQLLFYSVGIGQISSEVPQNLSASRPQDRQFILSSKKLLLSDSGFYLCAWPIEAFFGQGTRLTVV.

V and J are TRBV4-3 and TRBJ1-1; possibly TRBD1 for D (6 bases). The CDR3 is 15 amino acids. Germline CDR1 LGHNA, CDR2 YSLEER. Trimming removed 1 base at V and 2 bases at J, with 11 bases between. This CDR3 is CASSQVSGGNTEAFF. The CDR3 region has the DNA TGCGCCAGCAGCCAAGTTTCGGGGGGCAACACTGAAGCTTTCTTT.

This sequence joins TRBV14 and TRBJ2-5; D remains unclear. The V gene lost 3 bases and the J gene lost 3 bases, with 8 bases spanning the gap. Germline assignment: CDR1 SGHDN and CDR2 FVKESK. There are 13 residues in the CDR3. This CDR3 is CASSHWFEETQYF. The CDR3 DNA reads as TGTGCCAGCAGCCACTGGTTCGAAGAGACCCAGTACTTC.

The chain combines TRBV6-5 with TRBJ2-2; tentative D call: TRBD2 (5 bases). The V end lost 6 bases, the J end lost 3 bases, and 14 bases lay between the germline ends. Germline V gene sequence: CDR1 MNHEY, CDR2 SVGAGI. The CDR3 consists of 15 residues. This CDR3 reads CASSRGVGDTGELFF. CDR3 coding DNA: TGTGCCAGCAGCCGGGGTGTGGGTGACACCGGGGAGCTGTTTTTT.

The chain has TRBV5-1 and TRBJ2-7; 8 bases line up with TRBD1. The CDR3 consists of 17 residues. Germline trimming cut 0 bases from V and 1 base from J; bases unmatched to any gene: 9. Looked up from germline, CDR1 is SGHRS and CDR2 is YFSETQ. CDR3 sequence reads: CASSLAAGGSASYEQYF. As DNA, the CDR3 is TGCGCCAGCAGCTTGGCGGCAGGGGGCTCGGCTTCCTACGAGCAGTACTTC.

This clone was picked up a small number of times. The chain recombines TRBV10-3 with TRBJ1-2; no clear D. Trimming pared 3 bases from V and 4 bases from J, leaving 12 bases between. Looked up from germline, CDR1 is ENHRY and CDR2 is SYGVKD. This CDR3 is 14 amino acids long. The CDR3 sequence is CAISDVEVGYGYTF. In DNA form, the CDR3 reads TGTGCCATCAGTGACGTGGAAGTTGGCTATGGCTACACCTTC.

This clone came up once. The chain couples TRBV7-3 to TRBJ2-2; 8 bases fit TRBD2. The V gene end was trimmed by 6 bases and the J gene end by 4 bases; junction bases not matched to a gene: 4. CDR3 length equals 14 residues. Per germline, CDR1 SGHTA and CDR2 FQGTGA. The CDR3, as DNA: TGTGCCAGCAGAAGCGGGGGAGTCACCGGGGAGCTGTTTTTT. The encoded protein is CASRSGGVTGELFF. The full variable domain, completed using reference TRBV7-3 and TRBJ2-2, is GAGVSQTPSNKVTEKGKYVELRCDPISGHTALYWYRQSLGQGPEFLIYFQGTGAADDSGLPNDRFFAVRPEGSVSTLKIQRTERGDSAVYLCASRSGGVTGELFFGEGSRLTVL.

The V gene is TRBV27, the J gene TRBJ1-2; 7 bases align to TRBD1. Germline V gene data show CDR1 as MNHEY and CDR2 as SMNVEV (reference sequence). The CDR3 is 14 amino acids. Trimming cost V 5 bases and J 4 bases; bases outside gene matches: 7. The CDR3 here is CASSGRQGTYGYTF. CDR3 DNA: TGTGCCAGCAGTGGCCGACAGGGAACCTATGGCTACACCTTC.

With regard to this clone: Mismatch with germline at one junction end may stem from a read error. The chain recombines TRBV28 with TRBJ2-1; 13 bases agree with TRBD2. Per germline, CDR1 MDHEN and CDR2 SYDVKM. The CDR3 spans 19 residues. CDR3 sequence (DNA): TGTGCCAGCAGGGTACTAGCGGGGGGGAAAAGGGGCTCCTACAATGGGCAGTTCTTC. Protein product: CASRVLAGGKRGSYNGQFF.

This rearrangement joins TRBV6-6 to TRBJ2-2; D is possibly TRBD1 (6 bases). Germline assignment: CDR1 MNHNY and CDR2 SVGAGI (reference sequence). The CDR3 has 15 residues. The germline V and J ends were trimmed by 8 bases and 5 bases, with 18 bases remaining between them. CDR3 residues: CASWGTGLLTGELFF. CDR3 nucleotides: TGTGCCAGCTGGGGCACAGGGTTATTGACCGGGGAGCTGTTTTTT.

This clone was observed a handful of times. Other DNA sequences of this sample code for an identical CDR3. CDR3 region: CAWSVGGVGQPQHF. Here the CDR3 DNA reads TGTGCCTGGAGTGTGGGAGGGGTAGGGCAGCCCCAGCATTTT. This chain links TRBV30 with TRBJ1-5; D possibly corresponds to TRBD1 (5 bases). The CDR3 is 14 amino acids. Trimming shortened V by 0 bases and J by 7 bases, and 13 bases separated the two germline ends. Germline CDR1 reads GTSNPN; CDR2 reads SVGIG (reference sequence).

As to this clone: The sample carries other DNA sequences with the same CDR3. The rearrangement uses TRBV5-4 and TRBJ1-1; D remains ambiguous. CDR1 and CDR2 (germline): SGHNT, YYREEE (reference sequence). This CDR3 spans 14 amino acids. Trimming removed 0 bases from V and 2 bases from J, with 8 bases in between. CDR3 loop: CASSLGALNTEAFF. CDR3 in DNA: TGTGCCAGCAGCTTGGGAGCATTAAACACTGAAGCTTTCTTT.

This chain uses TRBV2 with TRBJ1-1, with D perhaps matching TRBD1 (6 bases). With 7 bases removed from V and 1 base from J, the gap between germline ends came to 13 bases. CDR1 is SNHLY and CDR2 is FYNNEI in the germline V gene. The CDR3 contains 14 residues. CDR3 region: CASTSGHQNTEAFF. The CDR3 DNA reads as TGTGCCAGCACGTCGGGACACCAGAACACTGAAGCTTTCTTT.

The genes are TRBV4-3 and TRBJ2-1; TRBD2 matches at 10 bases. The germline V gene encodes CDR1 LGHNA and CDR2 YSLEER. This CDR3 contains 16 residues. V was clipped by 4 bases and J by 2 bases; unmatched bases: 5. Written as DNA, the CDR3 is TGCGCCAGCAGCCGAGTAGCGGGAGGCCCCTACAATGAGCAGTTCTTC. Its protein product is CASSRVAGGPYNEQFF.

The chain uses TRBV7-9 and TRBJ2-1; D is unclear. Germline V gene lookup returns CDR1 SEHNR and CDR2 FQNEAQ (reference sequence). Trimming took 4 bases from V and 6 from J, leaving 16 bases between them. This CDR3 has 15 amino acids. As DNA, the CDR3 is TGTGCCAGCAGCTCAGAACGGGTATTGGGCAATGAGCAGTTCTTC. This codes for CASSSERVLGNEQFF.

The V gene is TRBV30, the J gene TRBJ2-7; TRBD1 matches 7 bases. The CDR3 covers 13 residues. J was trimmed by 7 bases and V by 2 bases; bases with no gene match: 8. CDR1 and CDR2 (germline): GTSNPN, SVGIG (reference sequence). The CDR3: CAWSRAGGFEQYF. DNA for the CDR3: TGTGCCTGGAGTCGGGCAGGGGGTTTTGAGCAGTACTTC.

With regard to this clone: In the same sample, other DNA sequences code for this CDR3. This chain connects TRBV29-1 to TRBJ2-3; D possibly matches TRBD1 or TRBD2 (5 bases each). Germline lookup yields CDR1 SQVTM and CDR2 ANQGSEA. The CDR3 length is 13 residues. The V and J ends lost 6 bases and 2 bases respectively, with 12 bases between them. The CDR3 here is CSVARDATDTQYF. In DNA form, the CDR3 reads TGCAGCGTCGCCCGGGACGCCACAGATACGCAGTATTTT.

This sequence joins TRBV5-1 and TRBJ2-7; weak D call: TRBD1 (7 bases). The V end was cut by 1 base, the J end by 4 bases, with 12 bases between. Germline CDR1 reads SGHRS; CDR2 reads YFSETQ. The CDR3 contains 14 residues. CDR3 sequence (DNA): TGCGCCAGCAGCTTGAGCAGGGGGGAATACGAGCAGTACTTC. This translates into CASSLSRGEYEQYF.

The chain links TRBV6-5 to TRBJ2-1; 8 nucleotides agree with TRBD2. CDR1 and CDR2 (germline): MNHEY, SVGAGI. Unmatched junction bases numbered 6, after V lost 10 bases and J lost 10 bases. The CDR3 has 11 amino acids. The CDR3 sequence: CATRLAWEQFF. The CDR3 region has the DNA TGTGCCACCCGACTAGCGTGGGAGCAGTTCTTC.

This sequence joins TRBV2 and TRBJ1-6; D possibly corresponds to TRBD1 (5 bases). The CDR3 covers 15 residues. CDR1 and CDR2 from the germline V gene are SNHLY and FYNNEI. The V end lost 4 bases, the J end lost 5 bases, and 12 bases lay between the germline ends. The CDR3 DNA reads TGTGCCAGCAGTGGCGGGACGGGGGATAATTCACCCCTCCACTTT. Its translation: CASSGGTGDNSPLHF. Complete variable domain (other parts from reference TRBV2 and TRBJ1-6): EPEVTQTPSHQVTQMGQEVILRCVPISNHLYFYWYRQILGQKVEFLVSFYNNEISEKSEIFDDQFSVERPDGSNFTLKIRSTKLEDSAMYFCASSGGTGDNSPLHFGNGTRLTVT.

The gene calls are TRBV20-1 and TRBJ2-7; no clear D gene. The CDR3 extends over 11 amino acids. Trimming pared 1 base from V and 6 bases from J, leaving 7 bases between. Germline-derived CDR1 and CDR2 are DFQATT and SNEGSKA (reference sequence). This CDR3 is CSARGPSEQYF. The CDR3 region has the DNA TGCAGTGCTAGAGGTCCGAGCGAGCAGTACTTC.

The chain links TRBV7-9 to TRBJ2-7; TRBD1 agrees at 11 bases. The length of the CDR3 is 16 residues. Germline V lookup: CDR1 SEHNR, CDR2 FQNEAQ (reference sequence). The junction had 10 bases not matched to a gene; V was cut back by 5 bases and J by 4 bases. The CDR3 bases are TGTGCCAGCAGCGAAGAACCGGGACAGGGGGATTACGAGCAGTACTTC. This gives the protein CASSEEPGQGDYEQYF.

J is TRBJ2-5 and V is TRBV7-2; the match to TRBD2 covers 7 bases. The CDR3 runs to 16 residues. Losses at the gene ends were 3 bases for V and 1 base for J; bases not matched to a gene: 8. Per the germline V gene, CDR1 is SGHTA and CDR2 is FQGNSA. This chain's CDR3 is CASSFRTGGGQETQYF. In DNA, the CDR3 is TGTGCCAGCAGCTTTAGGACGGGCGGGGGCCAAGAGACCCAGTACTTC.